This TCR beta chain was retrieved from a study of T cells in Graves' hyperthyroidism and ophthalmopathy. About the research overall: The blood sample was taken at first diagnosis, before treatment began.

As for this clonotype: What it recognizes is unknown.

Study results and caveats: Among clonotypes expanded in thyroid above 0.001, most were also found in blood.

Amplification yielded TCR beta CDR3 regions, with RNA transcripts as the source. An initial round of RT-PCR targeting the TCR CDR3 relied on the HTBI primer set. TCRdb recomputed calls from the multiplex PCR reads with MiXCR, one row per CDR3 protein. Of about 400,000 distinct CDR3 sequences in the sample, about 15% are singletons; the top ten hold less than 35%. Newly diagnosed hyperthyroidism patients aged 18 to 65 years had disease lasting under 2 months. The source material was blood. The clonotype comes from a woman aged 30 to 39 with Graves' hyperthyroidism.

Here the CDR3 DNA reads TGTGCCAGCAGCTTCCCGGGACTAGCGGGAGGGGCCCTATCTTACGAGCAGTACTTC. Its protein is CASSFPGLAGGALSYEQYF. The chain is built from TRBV12-3 or TRBV12-4 and TRBJ2-7; 16 bases align to TRBD2. The CDR3 extends over 19 amino acids. After removal of 6 bases from V and 4 bases from J, the junction contained 15 bases not matched to a gene.